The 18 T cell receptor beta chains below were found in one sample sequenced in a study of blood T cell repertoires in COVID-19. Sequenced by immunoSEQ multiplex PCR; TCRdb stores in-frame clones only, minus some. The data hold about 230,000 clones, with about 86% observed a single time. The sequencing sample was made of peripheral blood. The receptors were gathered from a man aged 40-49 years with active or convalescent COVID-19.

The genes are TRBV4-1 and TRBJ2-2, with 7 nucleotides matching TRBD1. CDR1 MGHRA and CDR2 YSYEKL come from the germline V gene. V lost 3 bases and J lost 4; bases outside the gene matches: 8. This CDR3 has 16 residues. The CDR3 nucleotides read TGCGCCAGCAGCCACCCAGGGGGAATAAGCACCGGGGAGCTGTTTTTT. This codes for CASSHPGGISTGELFF.

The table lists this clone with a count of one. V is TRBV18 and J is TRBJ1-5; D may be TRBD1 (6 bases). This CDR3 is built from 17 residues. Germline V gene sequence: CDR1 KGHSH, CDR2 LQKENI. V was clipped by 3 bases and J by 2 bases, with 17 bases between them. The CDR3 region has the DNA TGTGCCAGCTCACCGAACCGACAGGTTAATGGCAATCAGCCCCAGCATTTT. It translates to CASSPNRQVNGNQPQHF. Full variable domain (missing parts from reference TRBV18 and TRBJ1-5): NAGVMQNPRHLVRRRGQEARLRCSPMKGHSHVYWYRQLPEEGLKFMVYLQKENIIDESGMPKERFSAEFPKEGPSILRIQQVVRGDSAAYFCASSPNRQVNGNQPQHFGDGTRLSIL.

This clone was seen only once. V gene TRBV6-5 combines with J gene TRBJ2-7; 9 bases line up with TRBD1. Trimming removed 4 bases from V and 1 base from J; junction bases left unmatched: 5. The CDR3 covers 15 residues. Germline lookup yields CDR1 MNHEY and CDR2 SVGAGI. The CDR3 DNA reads TGTGCCAGCAGTTCCCCCGGGACAGGGTCCTACGAGCAGTACTTC. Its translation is CASSSPGTGSYEQYF.

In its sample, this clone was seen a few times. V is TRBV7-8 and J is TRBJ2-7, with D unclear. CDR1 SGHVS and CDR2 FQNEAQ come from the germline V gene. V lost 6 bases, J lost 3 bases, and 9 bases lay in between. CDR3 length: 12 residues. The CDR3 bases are TGTGCCAGCAGACGAGACGGCTACGAGCAGTACTTC. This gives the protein CASRRDGYEQYF. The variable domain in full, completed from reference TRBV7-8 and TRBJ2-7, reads GAGVSQSPRYKVAKRGQDVALRCDPISGHVSLFWYQQALGQGPEFLTYFQNEAQLDKSGLPSDRFFAERPEGSVSTLKIQRTQQEDSAVYLCASRRDGYEQYFGPGTRLTVT.

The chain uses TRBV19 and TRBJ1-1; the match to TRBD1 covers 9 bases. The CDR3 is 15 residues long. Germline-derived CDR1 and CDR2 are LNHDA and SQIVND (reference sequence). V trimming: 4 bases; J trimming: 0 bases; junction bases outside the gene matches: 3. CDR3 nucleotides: TGTGCCAGTAGTACCGGGACAGGGCTGAACACTGAAGCTTTCTTT. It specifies CASSTGTGLNTEAFF.

The CDR3 nucleotides read TGTGCCAGCAGCTTAGCGACGACTAGCGAAGCAGATACGCAGTATTTT. Protein sequence: CASSLATTSEADTQYF. The J gene is TRBJ2-3, the V gene TRBV7-9; 8 nucleotides match TRBD2. Germline CDR1 is SEHNR and CDR2 is FQNEAQ (reference sequence). Unmatched junction bases numbered 6, after V lost 0 bases and J lost 4 bases. This CDR3 has 16 amino acids.

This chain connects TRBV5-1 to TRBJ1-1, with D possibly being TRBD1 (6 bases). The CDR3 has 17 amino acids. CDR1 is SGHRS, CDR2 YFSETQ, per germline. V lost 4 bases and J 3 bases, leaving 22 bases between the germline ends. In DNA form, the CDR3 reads TGCGCCAGCAGCCTGAGGGGGGGCGCGCTTATGGACACTGAAGCTTTCTTT. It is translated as CASSLRGGALMDTEAFF.

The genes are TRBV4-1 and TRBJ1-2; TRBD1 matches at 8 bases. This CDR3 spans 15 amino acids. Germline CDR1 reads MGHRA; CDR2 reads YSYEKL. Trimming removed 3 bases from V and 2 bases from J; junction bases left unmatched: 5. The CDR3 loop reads CASSHPGQANYGYTF. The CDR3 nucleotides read TGCGCCAGCAGCCACCCGGGACAGGCAAACTATGGCTACACCTTC.

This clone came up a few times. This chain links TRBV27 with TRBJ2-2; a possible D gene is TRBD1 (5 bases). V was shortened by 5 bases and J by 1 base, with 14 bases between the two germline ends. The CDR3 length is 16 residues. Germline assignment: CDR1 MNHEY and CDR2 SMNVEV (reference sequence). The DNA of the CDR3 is TGTGCCAGCAGTCTTAAAGGCAGGGTGAACACCGGGGAGCTGTTTTTT. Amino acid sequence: CASSLKGRVNTGELFF.

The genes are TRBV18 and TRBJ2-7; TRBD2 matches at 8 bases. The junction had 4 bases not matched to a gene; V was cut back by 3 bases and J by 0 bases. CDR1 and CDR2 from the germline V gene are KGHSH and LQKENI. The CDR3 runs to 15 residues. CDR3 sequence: CASSPRGGTSYEQYF. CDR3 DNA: TGTGCCAGCTCACCCCGCGGGGGGACCTCCTACGAGCAGTACTTC.

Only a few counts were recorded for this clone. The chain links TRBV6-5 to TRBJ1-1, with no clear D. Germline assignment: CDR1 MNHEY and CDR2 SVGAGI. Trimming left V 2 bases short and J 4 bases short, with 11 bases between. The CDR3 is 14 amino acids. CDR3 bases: TGTGCCAGCAGTTACGACCCTGCGGGCACTGAAGCTTTCTTT. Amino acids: CASSYDPAGTEAFF.

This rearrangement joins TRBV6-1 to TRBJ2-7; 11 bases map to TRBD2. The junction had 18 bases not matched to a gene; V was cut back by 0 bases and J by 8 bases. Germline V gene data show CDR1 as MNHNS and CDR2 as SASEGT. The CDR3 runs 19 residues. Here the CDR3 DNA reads TGTGCCAGCAGTGAAGCGCCGGGAAATGAGGCTAGCGGGAGGATCAAGCAGTACTTC. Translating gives CASSEAPGNEASGRIKQYF.

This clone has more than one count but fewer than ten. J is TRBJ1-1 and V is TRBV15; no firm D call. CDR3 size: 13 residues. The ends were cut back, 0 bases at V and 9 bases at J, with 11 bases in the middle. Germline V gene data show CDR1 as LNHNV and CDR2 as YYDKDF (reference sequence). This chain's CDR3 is CATSRDREAKAFF. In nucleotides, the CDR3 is TGTGCCACCAGCAGAGATCGGGAGGCTAAAGCTTTCTTT.

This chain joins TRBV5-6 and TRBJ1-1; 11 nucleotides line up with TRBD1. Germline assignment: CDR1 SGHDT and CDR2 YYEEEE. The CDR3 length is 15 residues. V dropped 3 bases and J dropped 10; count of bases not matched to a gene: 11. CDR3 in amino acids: CASSSRGQGALGAFF. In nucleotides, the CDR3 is TGTGCCAGCAGCTCTCGAGGACAGGGGGCTCTAGGAGCTTTCTTT.

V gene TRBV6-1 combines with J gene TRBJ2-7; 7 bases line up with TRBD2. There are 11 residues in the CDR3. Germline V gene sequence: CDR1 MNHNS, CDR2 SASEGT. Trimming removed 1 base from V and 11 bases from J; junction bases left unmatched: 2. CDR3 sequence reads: CASSEGGGEYF. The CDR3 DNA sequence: TGTGCCAGCAGTGAAGGGGGGGGAGAGTACTTC.

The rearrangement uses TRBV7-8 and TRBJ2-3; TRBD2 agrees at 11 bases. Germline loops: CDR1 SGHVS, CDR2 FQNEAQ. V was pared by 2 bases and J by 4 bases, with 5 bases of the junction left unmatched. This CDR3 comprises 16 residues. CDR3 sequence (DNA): TGTGCCAGCAGCTTACTAGCGGGGGGACTTGCAGATACGCAGTATTTT. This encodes CASSLLAGGLADTQYF.

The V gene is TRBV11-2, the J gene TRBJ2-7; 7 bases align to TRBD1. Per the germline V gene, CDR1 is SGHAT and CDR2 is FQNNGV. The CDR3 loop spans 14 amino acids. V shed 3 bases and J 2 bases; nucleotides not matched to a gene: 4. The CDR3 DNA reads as TGTGCCAGCAGCTTGGGGCAGGGGGCCTACGAGCAGTACTTC. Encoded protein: CASSLGQGAYEQYF.

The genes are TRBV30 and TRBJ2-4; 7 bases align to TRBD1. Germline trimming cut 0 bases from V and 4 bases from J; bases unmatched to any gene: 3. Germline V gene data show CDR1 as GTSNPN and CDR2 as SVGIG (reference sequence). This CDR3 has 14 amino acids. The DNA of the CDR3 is TGTGCCTGGAGTGTAGGGGGCGGTAAAAACATTCAGTACTTC. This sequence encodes CAWSVGGGKNIQYF.